The 27 T cell receptor beta chains listed next were all sequenced from one sample in a study of T cell clonotyping in hematopoietic cell transplantation. Measured with immunoSEQ multiplex PCR; TCRdb has only the in-frame clones, and not every one. Among approximately 12,000 clones listed, under 75% were seen once. This specimen was peripheral blood mononuclear cells, taken 180 days after allogeneic stem cell transplant. These receptors came from a male patient between 55 and 70 years old who had an allogeneic stem cell transplant from an unrelated donor, so the T cells may come from the graft donor. Some clones in this sample may be carry-over from other donors' samples.

V usage is TRBV30 and J usage is TRBJ1-1; a weak D match, TRBD1 (5 bases). The CDR3 is 14 residues long. Per germline, CDR1 GTSNPN and CDR2 SVGIG (reference sequence). The V end was cut by 1 base, the J end by 4 bases, with 13 bases between. The chain's CDR3 is CAWSDYGGGTEAFF. CDR3 in DNA: TGTGCCTGGAGTGATTATGGGGGGGGCACTGAAGCTTTCTTT.

V is TRBV27 and J is TRBJ1-2, with D possibly TRBD1 on 6 matching bases. The germline V gene encodes CDR1 MNHEY and CDR2 SMNVEV (reference sequence). This CDR3 has 17 residues. Trimming pared 4 bases from V and 7 bases from J, leaving 25 bases between. In DNA form, the CDR3 reads TGTGCCAGCAGTTCACTCCCGGCGGGGGGACAAGGAGTTGGCTACACCTTC. Residues: CASSSLPAGGQGVGYTF.

The table lists this clone with a few counts. The rearrangement uses TRBV11-2 and TRBJ1-5; TRBD1 might be the D (5 bases). The V end was cut by 1 base, the J end by 6 bases, with 7 bases between. Germline V gene sequence: CDR1 SGHAT, CDR2 FQNNGV. This CDR3 is built from 13 residues. The CDR3 spells CASSLGGIQPQHF. DNA of the CDR3: TGTGCCAGCAGCTTAGGGGGGATTCAGCCCCAGCATTTT. Full variable domain (rest looked up from reference TRBV11-2 and TRBJ1-5): EAGVAQSPRYKIIEKRQSVAFWCNPISGHATLYWYQQILGQGPKLLIQFQNNGVVDDSQLPKDRFSAERLKGVDSTLKIQPAKLEDSAVYLCASSLGGIQPQHFGDGTRLSIL.

The gene calls are TRBV6-5 and TRBJ1-2; no clear D gene. Trimming shortened V by 4 bases and J by 0 bases, and 12 bases separated the two germline ends. The CDR3 extends over 15 amino acids. Germline values: CDR1 MNHEY, CDR2 SVGAGI. CDR3: CASSLSDMSNYGYTF. Here the CDR3 DNA reads TGTGCCAGCAGTTTGAGCGACATGTCTAACTATGGCTACACCTTC.

This clone is a singleton in its sample. The CDR3 here is CASSAQPGGPFYGYTF. The CDR3, as DNA: TGTGCCAGCAGTGCTCAACCAGGGGGCCCCTTTTATGGCTACACCTTC. The chain employs TRBV25-1 and TRBJ1-2; the match to TRBD1 covers 8 bases. The germline V gene encodes CDR1 MGHDK and CDR2 SYGVNS. V lost 4 bases and J lost 5; bases outside the gene matches: 12. CDR3 length: 16 amino acids.

The rearrangement links TRBV5-6 to TRBJ1-4; D gene ambiguous. Germline V gene data show CDR1 as SGHDT and CDR2 as YYEEEE. The CDR3 is 13 amino acids. Between the trimmed V and J ends, which lost 4 bases and 4 bases, there was a span of 8 bases. The DNA for the CDR3 is TGTGCCAGCAGCCCGGTTGGTAATGAAAAACTGTTTTTT. It specifies CASSPVGNEKLFF.

The chain uses TRBV6-5 and TRBJ2-5; D is perhaps TRBD1 (5 bases). The J call may be wrong; the DNA end is better matched by TRBJ2-7. This CDR3 has 15 amino acids. Germline CDR1 is MNHEY and CDR2 is SVGAGI. CDR3 sequence: CASSYSWGNTYEQYF. CDR3 DNA sequence: TGTGCCAGCAGTTACTCGTGGGGCAACACCTACGAGCAGTACTTC.

This clone showed up just a few times. V is TRBV7-2 and J is TRBJ2-1; 12 nucleotides match TRBD2. The CDR3 consists of 15 residues. V dropped 6 bases and J dropped 3; count of bases not matched to a gene: 3. CDR1 SGHTA and CDR2 FQGNSA come from the germline V gene. CDR3 in DNA: TGTGCCAGCAGGGCGACTAGCGGGGGCTACAATGAGCAGTTCTTC. Protein sequence: CASRATSGGYNEQFF. Full variable domain (outside the CDR3, taken from reference TRBV7-2 and TRBJ2-1): GAGVSQSPSNKVTEKGKDVELRCDPISGHTALYWYRQSLGQGLEFLIYFQGNSAPDKSGLPSDRFSAERTGGSVSTLTIQRTQQEDSAVYLCASRATSGGYNEQFFGPGTRLTVL.

The gene calls are TRBV7-6 and TRBJ1-2; no clear D gene. V lost 3 bases and J 0 bases, leaving 8 bases between the germline ends. The CDR3 runs 14 residues. Germline V CDR1 and CDR2: SGHVS, FNYEAQ. DNA for the CDR3: TGTGCCAGCAGCTTGGAGGCGTCTAACTATGGCTACACCTTC. It yields the protein CASSLEASNYGYTF.

V is TRBV27 and J is TRBJ2-7; 10 positions agree with TRBD1. CDR3 length equals 15 residues. V shed 7 bases and J 3 bases; nucleotides not matched to a gene: 9. CDR1 MNHEY and CDR2 SMNVEV come from the germline V gene (reference sequence). The CDR3 DNA sequence: TGTGCCAGCAAAGTTGGGACAGGGGACATCTACGAGCAGTACTTC. It specifies CASKVGTGDIYEQYF.

V and J are TRBV6-5 and TRBJ2-5; 9 nucleotides line up with TRBD1. Germline loops: CDR1 MNHEY, CDR2 SVGAGI. J gave up 4 bases and V 11 bases, and 5 bases lay outside the gene matches. This CDR3 has 12 residues. The CDR3 loop reads CASGTGRETQYF. CDR3 DNA: TGTGCCTCCGGGACAGGGAGAGAGACCCAGTACTTC.

The rearrangement joins TRBV4-3 to TRBJ1-5; D call uncertain. The CDR3 has 16 residues. CDR1 and CDR2 from the germline V gene are LGHNA and YSLEER. With 0 bases removed from V and 10 bases from J, the gap between germline ends came to 19 bases. The CDR3 DNA sequence: TGCGCCAGCAGCCAAGATAAAGAGGCAGGCTCCGGACCCCAGCATTTT. Translation: CASSQDKEAGSGPQHF.

This clone was seen a few times. This chain connects TRBV6-7 to TRBJ2-7; D may correspond to TRBD1 or TRBD2 (6 bases each). TRBV6-7 is placed among ORFs of uncertain function. This CDR3 contains 11 residues. CDR3 region: CAWGAHHEQYF. The CDR3 DNA follows: TGTGCTTGGGGGGCCCACCACGAGCAGTACTTC.

The chain has TRBV5-8 and TRBJ2-2, with D perhaps TRBD1 or TRBD2 (6 bases each). Germline V gene sequence: CDR1 SGHTS, CDR2 YDEGEE. CDR3 length: 16 amino acids. With 4 bases removed from V and 6 bases from J, the gap between germline ends came to 19 bases. CDR3 in amino acids: CASSARGNRDAGELFF. The CDR3 nucleotides read TGTGCCAGCAGCGCCCGGGGGAACAGGGACGCCGGGGAGCTGTTTTTT.

V usage is TRBV4-3 and J usage is TRBJ2-7; perhaps TRBD1 as D (5 bases). Germline CDR1 and CDR2: LGHNA and YSLEER. Trimming removed 4 bases at V and 6 bases at J, with 13 bases between. This CDR3 has 13 residues. CDR3 coding DNA: TGCGCCAGCAGCCCTAGTCTAGGGGCCGAGCAGTACTTC. Protein product: CASSPSLGAEQYF.

The V call is TRBV30, the J call TRBJ1-1, with D hard to call. V dropped 3 bases and J dropped 4 bases, with 3 bases sitting between them. CDR1 is GTSNPN, CDR2 SVGIG, per germline (reference sequence). CDR3 length: 10 amino acids. The CDR3 loop reads CAWRVTEAFF. CDR3 bases: TGTGCCTGGAGAGTCACTGAAGCTTTCTTT.

The V and J genes are TRBV7-8 and TRBJ2-7; the D is unclear. CDR1 SGHVS and CDR2 FQNEAQ come from the germline V gene. Between the trimmed V and J ends, which lost 1 base and 2 bases, there was a span of 15 bases. The CDR3 is 16 amino acids. This CDR3 is CASSLVRVSHPYEQYF. The CDR3 coding sequence is TGTGCCAGCAGCTTAGTTCGGGTGTCCCATCCCTACGAGCAGTACTTC.

The chain couples TRBV9 to TRBJ1-2; perhaps TRBD1 as D (6 bases). CDR3 size: 13 residues. Germline values: CDR1 SGDLS, CDR2 YYNGEE. V was trimmed by 4 bases and J by 8 bases, leaving 15 bases between them. For the CDR3, the DNA is TGTGCCAGCAGCCCCGCAGGGGCGCGGGGCTACACCTTC. The encoded protein is CASSPAGARGYTF.

V and J are TRBV30 and TRBJ1-2, with D hard to call. This CDR3 contains 12 residues. Germline CDR1 GTSNPN, CDR2 SVGIG (reference sequence). Deletions cut 2 bases from V and 4 bases from J, with 8 bases between. The CDR3 loop is CAWSSGPYGYTF. Written as DNA, the CDR3 is TGTGCCTGGAGTTCCGGGCCCTATGGCTACACCTTC.

In DNA form, the CDR3 reads TGTGCCAGCAGTTACTATCCAGGGCGGAATCCCCTCCACTTT. Protein product: CASSYYPGRNPLHF. The V gene is TRBV6-5, the J gene TRBJ1-6; the D gene is possibly TRBD1 (5 bases). The CDR3 has 14 amino acids. The V end lost 1 base, the J end lost 13 bases, and 14 bases lay between the germline ends. Germline V gene lookup returns CDR1 MNHEY and CDR2 SVGAGI.

The chain has TRBV5-6 and TRBJ1-2; 7 bases are shared with TRBD1. The CDR3 loop spans 14 amino acids. CDR1 SGHDT and CDR2 YYEEEE come from the germline V gene. J gave up 4 bases and V 4 bases, and 7 bases lay outside the gene matches. The CDR3 loop is CASSTRDRIYGYTF. The CDR3 DNA sequence: TGTGCCAGCAGCACCCGGGACAGAATCTATGGCTACACCTTC.

This chain connects TRBV14 to TRBJ2-7; D is undetermined. This CDR3 spans 12 amino acids. Looked up from germline, CDR1 is SGHDN and CDR2 is FVKESK. Trimming stripped 3 bases from V and 0 bases from J, with 3 bases between. This CDR3 reads CASSQVSYEQYF. The CDR3 region has the DNA TGTGCCAGCAGCCAGGTCTCCTACGAGCAGTACTTC.

V usage is TRBV4-3 and J usage is TRBJ1-2; unclear D gene. V dropped 4 bases and J dropped 3 bases, with 9 bases sitting between them. The germline V gene has CDR1 LGHNA and CDR2 YSLEER. This CDR3 region has 13 residues. The CDR3, as DNA: TGCGCCAGCAGCCTCAGTGAGGACTATGGCTACACCTTC. Translated: CASSLSEDYGYTF.

V is TRBV27 and J is TRBJ1-6; D unclear. The CDR3 has 13 amino acids. CDR1 is MNHEY, CDR2 SMNVEV, per germline (reference sequence). The ends were cut back, 5 bases at V and 6 bases at J, with 8 bases in the middle. CDR3 region: CASSIGRNSPLHF. The DNA for the CDR3 is TGTGCCAGCAGTATAGGCCGTAATTCACCCCTCCACTTT.

This clone is labeled large. The V and J genes are TRBV28 and TRBJ1-2; D ambiguous. The CDR3 runs 14 residues. With 4 bases removed from V and 6 bases from J, the gap between germline ends came to 15 bases. Per the germline V gene, CDR1 is MDHEN and CDR2 is SYDVKM. CDR3 sequence (DNA): TGTGCCAGCAGTTGGCAGGTCGATTTTGATGGCTACACCTTC. Translating gives CASSWQVDFDGYTF.

Only one count was recorded for this clone. V usage is TRBV30 and J usage is TRBJ2-7; a weak D match, TRBD1 (5 bases). V gave up 4 bases and J gave up 3 bases, with 13 bases separating them. This CDR3 is built from 13 residues. The germline gives CDR1 GTSNPN, CDR2 SVGIG (reference sequence). The CDR3 sequence is CAWKGIGGYEQYF. The CDR3 DNA reads as TGTGCCTGGAAGGGGATCGGTGGCTACGAGCAGTACTTC.

The chain has TRBV29-1 and TRBJ1-1, with unresolved D. The CDR3 contains 12 residues. Germline-derived CDR1 and CDR2 are SQVTM and ANQGSEA. V was shortened by 1 base and J by 7 bases, with 10 bases between the two germline ends. This chain's CDR3 is CSVEVGQNEAFF. The CDR3 bases are TGCAGCGTTGAAGTTGGTCAGAATGAAGCTTTCTTT.